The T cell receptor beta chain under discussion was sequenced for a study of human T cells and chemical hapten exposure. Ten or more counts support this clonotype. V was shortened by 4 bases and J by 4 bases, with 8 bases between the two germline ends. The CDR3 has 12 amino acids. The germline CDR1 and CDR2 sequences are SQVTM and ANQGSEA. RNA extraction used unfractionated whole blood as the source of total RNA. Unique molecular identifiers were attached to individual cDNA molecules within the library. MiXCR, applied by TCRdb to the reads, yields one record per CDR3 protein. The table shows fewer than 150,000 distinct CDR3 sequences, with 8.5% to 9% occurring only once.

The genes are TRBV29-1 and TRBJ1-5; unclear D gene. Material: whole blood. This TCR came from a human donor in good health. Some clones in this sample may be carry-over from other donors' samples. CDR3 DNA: TGCAGCGTTGGGGCAGAAAATCAGCCCCAGCATTTT. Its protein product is CSVGAENQPQHF. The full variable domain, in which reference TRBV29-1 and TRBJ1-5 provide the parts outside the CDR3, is SAVISQKPSRDICQRGTSLTIQCQVDSQVTMMFWYRQQPGQSLTLIATANQGSEATYESGFVIDKFPISRPNLTFSTLTVSNMSPEDSSIYLCSVGAENQPQHFGDGTRLSIL.